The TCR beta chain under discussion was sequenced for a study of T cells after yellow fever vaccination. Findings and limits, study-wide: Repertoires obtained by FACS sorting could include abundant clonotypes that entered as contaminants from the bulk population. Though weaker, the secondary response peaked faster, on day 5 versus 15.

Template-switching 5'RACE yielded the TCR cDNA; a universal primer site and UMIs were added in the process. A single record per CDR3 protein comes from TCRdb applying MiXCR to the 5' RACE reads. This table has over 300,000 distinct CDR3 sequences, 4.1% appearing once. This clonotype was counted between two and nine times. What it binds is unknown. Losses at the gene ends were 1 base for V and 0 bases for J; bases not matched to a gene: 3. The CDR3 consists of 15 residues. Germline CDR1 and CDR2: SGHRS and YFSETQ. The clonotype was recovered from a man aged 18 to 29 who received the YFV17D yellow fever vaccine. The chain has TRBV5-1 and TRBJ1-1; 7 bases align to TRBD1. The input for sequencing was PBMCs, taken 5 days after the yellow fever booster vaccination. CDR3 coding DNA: TGCGCCAGCAGCTTGCAACAGGGGTTGAACACTGAAGCTTTCTTT. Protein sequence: CASSLQQGLNTEAFF. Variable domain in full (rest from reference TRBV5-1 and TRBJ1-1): KAGVTQTPRYLIKTRGQQVTLSCSPISGHRSVSWYQQTPGQGLQFLFEYFSETQRNKGNFPGRFSGRQFSNSRSEMNVSTLELGDSALYLCASSLQQGLNTEAFFGQGTRLTVV.